A single sample is the source of the 32 T cell receptor beta chains below, sequenced in a study of shared clonotypes between healthy human individuals. Method: immunoSEQ multiplex PCR; TCRdb's copy keeps in-frame clones and lacks some. The table records 2 million to 2.5 million clones, more than 80% of them present only once. Specimen: naive CD4+ T cells from PBMCs. The subset: CD45RA+ positively selected. All receptors derive from a man younger than 35 in good health. Some clones in this sample may be carry-over from other donors' samples.

This clone was recorded once. The chain recombines TRBV6-5 with TRBJ2-7; TRBD1 might be the D (5 bases). Per the germline V gene, CDR1 is MNHEY and CDR2 is SVGAGI. The germline V and J ends were trimmed by 4 bases and 3 bases, with 10 bases remaining between them. This CDR3 has 13 residues. CDR3 protein: CASSFGANYEQYF. The CDR3, as DNA: TGTGCCAGCAGTTTTGGGGCTAACTACGAGCAGTACTTC.

The CDR3: CASSFVSGRGAYEQYF. The CDR3 DNA reads as TGTGCCAGCAGTTTCGTTAGCGGGAGAGGAGCCTACGAGCAGTACTTC. The V and J genes are TRBV27 and TRBJ2-7, with 9 bases identical to TRBD2. Looked up from germline, CDR1 is MNHEY and CDR2 is SMNVEV (reference sequence). The V gene end was trimmed by 3 bases and the J gene end by 2 bases; junction bases not matched to a gene: 8. This CDR3 is built from 16 residues.

The rearrangement joins TRBV5-1 to TRBJ2-7; 9 nucleotides match TRBD1. The CDR3 consists of 15 residues. CDR1 and CDR2 from the germline V gene are SGHRS and YFSETQ. V gave up 4 bases and J gave up 2 bases; unmatched junction bases: 7. The CDR3 DNA reads as TGCGCCAGCAGCCTCGGGACAGGGAGGGCCTACGAGCAGTACTTC. Translating it yields CASSLGTGRAYEQYF.

CDR3 loop: CASSQGTGELFF. The DNA of the CDR3 is TGTGCCAGCAGCCAGGGTACCGGGGAGCTGTTTTTT. This chain joins TRBV11-3 and TRBJ2-2, with D perhaps matching TRBD1 (5 bases). The CDR3 length is 12 residues. CDR1 and CDR2 (germline): SGHNT, YENEEA. Trimming removed 5 bases at V and 5 bases at J, with 6 bases between.

About this clone: Within the sample, other DNA sequences also encode this same CDR3. V usage is TRBV30 and J usage is TRBJ1-4, with 7 bases that match TRBD1. CDR1 GTSNPN and CDR2 SVGIG come from the germline V gene (reference sequence). This CDR3 is 13 amino acids long. V shed 2 bases, J shed 7 bases, and the junction held 4 bases outside the gene matches. The CDR3 loop is CAWSRQGGEKLFF. The DNA of the CDR3 is TGTGCCTGGAGTCGACAGGGTGGTGAAAAACTGTTTTTT. Based on the CDR3 plus reference TRBV30 and TRBJ1-4, the full variable domain is SQTIHQWPATLVQPVGSPLSLECTVEGTSNPNLYWYRQAAGRGLQLLFYSVGIGQISSEVPQNLSASRPQDRQFILSSKKLLLSDSGFYLCAWSRQGGEKLFFGSGTQLSVL.

This chain joins TRBV28 and TRBJ2-7; TRBD1 agrees at 7 bases. The CDR3 is 15 amino acids. Unmatched junction bases numbered 8, after V lost 6 bases and J lost 0 bases. The germline V gene has CDR1 MDHEN and CDR2 SYDVKM. CDR3 in amino acids: CASSSQTGISYEQYF. The CDR3 DNA reads TGTGCCAGCAGCTCACAGACAGGGATCTCCTACGAGCAGTACTTC.

Points on this clone: In the same sample, other DNA sequences code for this CDR3. The gene calls are TRBV5-1 and TRBJ1-2; D uncertain. CDR3 length: 13 amino acids. V was pared by 0 bases and J by 2 bases, with 5 bases between. Germline-derived CDR1 and CDR2 are SGHRS and YFSETQ. The CDR3, as DNA: TGCGCCAGCAGCTTGGAGGAAAACTATGGCTACACCTTC. This codes for CASSLEENYGYTF.

The CDR3 protein is CASSSGTGANSPLHF. The CDR3 coding sequence is TGTGCCAGCAGCTCCGGGACAGGGGCTAATTCACCCCTCCACTTT. This rearrangement joins TRBV7-9 to TRBJ1-6; 10 nucleotides align to TRBD1. CDR1 is SEHNR, CDR2 FQNEAQ, per germline (reference sequence). V lost 4 bases, J lost 6 bases, and 3 bases stayed unmatched. The CDR3 totals 15 residues.

Concerning this clone: Other DNA sequences in the same sample also yield this CDR3. The rearrangement uses TRBV5-1 and TRBJ1-5; TRBD1 agrees at 9 bases. The CDR3 loop spans 15 amino acids. Per germline, CDR1 SGHRS and CDR2 YFSETQ. V shed 0 bases, J shed 6 bases, and the junction held 4 bases outside the gene matches. This CDR3 is CASSLGDREGQPQHF. The CDR3 DNA follows: TGCGCCAGCAGCTTGGGGGACAGGGAAGGTCAGCCCCAGCATTTT.

This chain uses TRBV5-1 with TRBJ2-5; no clear D gene. Trimming cost V 0 bases and J 7 bases, with 16 bases left between them. The CDR3 runs to 15 residues. CDR1 SGHRS and CDR2 YFSETQ come from the germline V gene. The CDR3 region has the DNA TGCGCCAGCAGCTTGGATTTGTCAGGACGAGGGACCCAGTACTTC. It specifies CASSLDLSGRGTQYF.

The chain links TRBV11-2 to TRBJ2-3; the D call may be TRBD1 or TRBD2 (5 bases each). The CDR3 loop spans 16 amino acids. Trimming cost V 4 bases and J 5 bases, with 19 bases left between them. The germline V gene has CDR1 SGHAT and CDR2 FQNNGV. CDR3 in DNA: TGTGCCAGCAGCTCGAGGGGTGGGCTAGCCCGAGATACGCAGTATTTT. This translates into CASSSRGGLARDTQYF.

This clone was observed once. The chain uses TRBV7-9 and TRBJ2-7; 8 positions match TRBD1. There are 15 residues in the CDR3. The germline gives CDR1 SEHNR, CDR2 FQNEAQ (reference sequence). The ends lost 4 bases at V and 3 bases at J; junction bases unmatched: 8. The CDR3 DNA sequence: TGTGCCAGCAGCTCAACGGGACAGGCGTACTACGAGCAGTACTTC. Translation gives CASSSTGQAYYEQYF.

The chain links TRBV6-1 to TRBJ1-1; 9 positions match TRBD1. The germline V gene encodes CDR1 MNHNS and CDR2 SASEGT. V shed 2 bases and J 5 bases; nucleotides not matched to a gene: 6. The CDR3 is 15 residues long. The CDR3 loop reads CASSEFGTGKTEAFF. DNA of the CDR3: TGTGCCAGCAGTGAATTTGGGACAGGGAAAACTGAAGCTTTCTTT.

In this sample, this clone turned up once. This sample includes further DNA sequences coding for the same CDR3. This chain joins TRBV5-1 and TRBJ2-5; D not certain. CDR1 SGHRS and CDR2 YFSETQ come from the germline V gene. The CDR3 has 14 residues. The germline V and J ends were trimmed by 0 bases and 2 bases, with 8 bases remaining between them. The DNA of the CDR3 is TGCGCCAGCAGCTTGGCCAGGCAGCAAGAGACCCAGTACTTC. This gives the protein CASSLARQQETQYF.

This chain links TRBV12-2 with TRBJ1-2; the table assigns TRBD1, which was not confirmed against the DNA. TRBV12-2 is flagged as a pseudogene. The CDR3 is made up of 13 amino acids. The CDR3 here is CASRGDRAYGYTF. The CDR3 coding sequence is TGTGCAAGTCGAGGTGACAGAGCCTATGGCTACACCTTC.

This clone showed up just a few times. The CDR3 bases are TGTGCCAGCAGCCCGACTAGACCCACAGATACGCAGTATTTT. Translated: CASSPTRPTDTQYF. The chain recombines TRBV7-8 with TRBJ2-3; possibly TRBD2 for D (6 bases). CDR3 length: 14 residues. CDR1 SGHVS and CDR2 FQNEAQ come from the germline V gene. V lost 5 bases, J lost 2 bases, and 11 bases lay in between.

The CDR3 DNA reads as TGTGCCAGTAGTGGACAGTGGGTCACAGATACGCAGTATTTT. This gives the protein CASSGQWVTDTQYF. The genes are TRBV19 and TRBJ2-3; D may be TRBD1 (6 bases). Trimming cost V 5 bases and J 2 bases, with 11 bases left between them. The CDR3 spans 14 residues. Germline V gene data show CDR1 as LNHDA and CDR2 as SQIVND (reference sequence).

Here the CDR3 reads CSVKGSGRSLVEQYF. CDR3 DNA: TGCAGCGTCAAGGGTTCGGGACGGAGCTTGGTGGAGCAGTACTTC. This chain uses TRBV29-1 with TRBJ2-7; D is tentatively TRBD1 or TRBD2 (5 bases each). The CDR3 covers 15 residues. The V gene's germline CDR1 is SQVTM and CDR2 ANQGSEA. V shed 6 bases and J shed 7 bases, with 25 bases lying between them.

V and J are TRBV7-8 and TRBJ2-2; 12 bases line up with TRBD2. The V gene end was trimmed by 4 bases and the J gene end by 2 bases; junction bases not matched to a gene: 2. CDR3 length equals 16 residues. CDR1 is SGHVS and CDR2 is FQNEAQ in the germline V gene. The CDR3 nucleotides read TGTGCCAGCAGCTCAGGACTAGCGGGAAACACCGGGGAGCTGTTTTTT. It codes for CASSSGLAGNTGELFF. The entire variable domain, with the rest obtained from reference TRBV7-8 and TRBJ2-2, is as follows: GAGVSQSPRYKVAKRGQDVALRCDPISGHVSLFWYQQALGQGPEFLTYFQNEAQLDKSGLPSDRFFAERPEGSVSTLKIQRTQQEDSAVYLCASSSGLAGNTGELFFGEGSRLTVL.

The gene calls are TRBV4-3 and TRBJ2-1, with 7 bases that match TRBD2. The CDR3 contains 15 residues. V dropped 4 bases and J dropped 4; count of bases not matched to a gene: 7. Germline V gives CDR1 LGHNA, CDR2 YSLEER. CDR3 DNA sequence: TGCGCCAGCAGCCGACGGGGGGACCGATACAATGAGCAGTTCTTC. Translation gives CASSRRGDRYNEQFF.

V is TRBV5-1 and J is TRBJ1-1; 7 positions agree with TRBD1. The germline gives CDR1 SGHRS, CDR2 YFSETQ. V was clipped by 3 bases and J by 4 bases; unmatched bases: 3. The length of the CDR3 is 13 residues. This CDR3 is CASSWEGATEAFF. In DNA, the CDR3 is TGCGCCAGCAGCTGGGAGGGGGCCACTGAAGCTTTCTTT. The full variable domain, rest sourced from reference TRBV5-1 and TRBJ1-1, is KAGVTQTPRYLIKTRGQQVTLSCSPISGHRSVSWYQQTPGQGLQFLFEYFSETQRNKGNFPGRFSGRQFSNSRSEMNVSTLELGDSALYLCASSWEGATEAFFGQGTRLTVV.

The gene calls are TRBV7-3 and TRBJ2-5; TRBD2 agrees at 15 bases. J was trimmed by 5 bases and V by 4 bases; bases with no gene match: 11. The CDR3 contains 18 residues. From germline, CDR1 is SGHTA and CDR2 FQGTGA. CDR3 bases: TGTGCCAGCAGCTCGGGACTAGCGGGAGGAGTCTGGGGGGAGACCCAGTACTTC. Translated, it gives CASSSGLAGGVWGETQYF.

This chain joins TRBV30 and TRBJ2-2; TRBD1 aligns across 8 bases. This CDR3 spans 14 amino acids. Germline trimming cut 3 bases from V and 4 bases from J; bases unmatched to any gene: 4. Germline assignment: CDR1 GTSNPN and CDR2 SVGIG (reference sequence). DNA of the CDR3: TGTGCCTGGAGCAGGGGGCTAGGCACCGGGGAGCTGTTTTTT. Translation: CAWSRGLGTGELFF.

The CDR3 loop is CASSGSVGTSTDTQYF. The CDR3 DNA reads TGTGCCAGCAGCGGATCAGTAGGCACTAGCACAGATACGCAGTATTTT. The genes are TRBV6-6 and TRBJ2-3; D is undetermined. V lost 6 bases to trimming and J lost 0 bases, with 16 bases between them. The CDR3 loop spans 16 amino acids. CDR1 MNHNY and CDR2 SVGAGI come from the germline V gene (reference sequence).

With regard to this clone: Other DNA sequences in the same sample also yield this CDR3. The chain carries TRBV19 and TRBJ2-7, with 7 bases fitting TRBD2. Germline V lookup: CDR1 LNHDA, CDR2 SQIVND (reference sequence). The CDR3 loop spans 13 amino acids. V was pared by 4 bases and J by 4 bases, with 4 bases of the junction left unmatched. The CDR3 sequence is CASSRLAGYEQYF. The CDR3 DNA is TGTGCCAGTAGTAGACTAGCAGGGTACGAGCAGTACTTC.

The chain joins TRBV6-6 to TRBJ2-7; D might be TRBD2 (7 bases). The CDR3 consists of 13 residues. V was shortened by 8 bases and J by 2 bases, with 13 bases between the two germline ends. CDR1 MNHNY and CDR2 SVGAGI come from the germline V gene (reference sequence). DNA of the CDR3: TGTGCCAGCGGGGGGGCGGGAACCTACGAGCAGTACTTC. Amino acid sequence: CASGGAGTYEQYF.

The chain uses TRBV14 and TRBJ2-7, with 13 bases lining up with TRBD2. Germline loops: CDR1 SGHDN, CDR2 FVKESK. The junction had 3 bases not matched to a gene; V was cut back by 4 bases and J by 0 bases. This CDR3 contains 16 residues. The DNA of the CDR3 is TGTGCCAGCAGCCTCGGACTAGCGGGAGTCTCCTACGAGCAGTACTTC. Residues: CASSLGLAGVSYEQYF.

The chain links TRBV11-3 to TRBJ2-3; D might be TRBD2 (5 bases). This CDR3 has 14 residues. Trimming cost V 0 bases and J 6 bases, with 10 bases left between them. Germline loops: CDR1 SGHNT, CDR2 YENEEA. CDR3 sequence (DNA): TGTGCCAGCAGCTTAGAAGGCGGGTCGGATACGCAGTATTTT. Protein product: CASSLEGGSDTQYF.

Worth noting for this clone: An end of the junction differs from the germline gene, which may be a read error. The chain joins TRBV7-2 to TRBJ2-7; possibly TRBD2 for D (6 bases). CDR1 is SGHTA and CDR2 is FQGNSA in the germline V gene. This CDR3 comprises 11 residues. The CDR3 region is CASRKGLLPHF. DNA of the CDR3: TGTGCCAGCAGGAAGGGACTTCTCCCACACTTC.

This rearrangement joins TRBV9 to TRBJ2-1, with D possibly TRBD2 on 5 matching bases. CDR1 and CDR2 from the germline V gene are SGDLS and YYNGEE. The CDR3 length is 19 residues. The V end lost 4 bases, the J end lost 6 bases, and 29 bases lay between the germline ends. CDR3 amino acids: CASSFPGIIESVSGNEQFF. CDR3 nucleotides: TGTGCCAGCAGCTTCCCCGGGATTATAGAGTCGGTATCGGGCAATGAGCAGTTCTTC.

This chain joins TRBV10-3 and TRBJ2-3; TRBD2 aligns across 10 bases. CDR3 length: 16 amino acids. After removal of 2 bases from V and 8 bases from J, the junction contained 10 bases not matched to a gene. Germline V CDR1 and CDR2: ENHRY, SYGVKD. CDR3 nucleotides: TGTGCCATCAGTGAGAGAGCGGGAGGGCCGAGGGGTACGCAGTATTTT. It specifies CAISERAGGPRGTQYF.

This clone occurred once. The V gene is TRBV10-3, the J gene TRBJ1-1; 10 nucleotides line up with TRBD1. The V and J ends lost 6 bases and 2 bases, in that order; junction bases with no gene match: 3. Per the germline V gene, CDR1 is ENHRY and CDR2 is SYGVKD. The CDR3 is made up of 14 amino acids. CDR3 DNA sequence: TGTGCCATCAGGGACAGGGGGGGCAACACTGAAGCTTTCTTT. Translating it yields CAIRDRGGNTEAFF.